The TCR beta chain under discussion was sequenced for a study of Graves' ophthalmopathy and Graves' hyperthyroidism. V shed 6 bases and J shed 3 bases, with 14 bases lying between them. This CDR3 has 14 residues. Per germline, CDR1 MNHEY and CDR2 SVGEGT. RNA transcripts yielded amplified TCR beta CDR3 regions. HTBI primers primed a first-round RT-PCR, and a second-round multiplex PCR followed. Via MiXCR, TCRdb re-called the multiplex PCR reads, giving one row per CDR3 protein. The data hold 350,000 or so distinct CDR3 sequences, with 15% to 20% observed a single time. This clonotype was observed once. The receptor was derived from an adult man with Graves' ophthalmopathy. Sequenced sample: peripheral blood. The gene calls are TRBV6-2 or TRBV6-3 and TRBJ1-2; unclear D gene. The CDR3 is CASSPGNAHYGYTF. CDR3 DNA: TGTGCCAGCAGCCCAGGAAACGCGCACTATGGCTACACCTTC.